The 6 T cell receptor beta chains in this list originate from one sample, sequenced in a study of beta chain features in type 1 diabetes. Study-level results: Moderate but significant shortening of TCRB CDR3s was recorded in all four CD4+ subsets from Type 1 diabetes patients.

What was sequenced were expressed TCRB transcripts, since all of the isolated RNA had been reverse transcribed. The protocol was immunoSEQ multiplex PCR, while the TCRdb copy is restricted to in-frame clones and leaves out a portion. The sample has 250,000 or so clones, roughly 22% seen once. These receptors' antigens are unknown. The sample taken for sequencing was naive CD4+ T cells from blood. All receptors derive from a woman aged 40 to 50 with type 1 diabetes.

This clone was counted a few times. The chain has TRBV5-1 and TRBJ2-2, with 7 bases aligning to TRBD1. The V and J ends lost 4 bases and 0 bases, in that order; junction bases with no gene match: 6. This CDR3 has 16 amino acids. Germline values: CDR1 SGHRS, CDR2 YFSETQ. CDR3 sequence (DNA): TGCGCCAGCAGCCCGTTGACAGGGACGAACACCGGGGAGCTGTTTTTT. Translated, it gives CASSPLTGTNTGELFF.

The CDR3 protein is CASSPGAGGQSSYNEQFF. The CDR3 DNA reads TGCGCCAGCAGCCCAGGGGCAGGGGGCCAAAGCTCCTACAATGAGCAGTTCTTC. The chain carries TRBV4-3 and TRBJ2-1; TRBD1 matches at 8 bases. The CDR3 spans 18 residues. Germline V lookup: CDR1 LGHNA, CDR2 YSLEER. J lost 0 bases, V lost 4 bases, and 11 bases had no gene match.

There are a few counts of this clone. The chain is built from TRBV5-1 and TRBJ2-7; no definite D call. Germline loops: CDR1 SGHRS, CDR2 YFSETQ. This CDR3 has 13 residues. Trimming removed 0 bases at V and 7 bases at J, with 11 bases between. In DNA form, the CDR3 reads TGCGCCAGCAGCTTGGGGCCGCGGCAGGAGCAGTACTTC. Its protein product is CASSLGPRQEQYF. Supplemented by reference TRBV5-1 and TRBJ2-7, the full variable domain reads KAGVTQTPRYLIKTRGQQVTLSCSPISGHRSVSWYQQTPGQGLQFLFEYFSETQRNKGNFPGRFSGRQFSNSRSEMNVSTLELGDSALYLCASSLGPRQEQYFGPGTRLTVT.

This chain links TRBV5-1 with TRBJ1-6; 9 bases agree with TRBD1. Germline CDR1 and CDR2: SGHRS and YFSETQ. The CDR3 is made up of 15 amino acids. J lost 4 bases, V lost 2 bases, and 1 base had no gene match. The CDR3 nucleotides are TGCGCCAGCAGCTTTGACAGGGGGTATAATTCACCCCTCCACTTT. It translates to CASSFDRGYNSPLHF.

This clone showed up just a few times. This sequence joins TRBV7-2 and TRBJ2-3; 7 bases agree with TRBD1. J gave up 4 bases and V 4 bases, and 8 bases lay outside the gene matches. The CDR3 is 15 residues long. CDR1 and CDR2 from the germline V gene are SGHTA and FQGNSA. The CDR3 here is CASSSLTGASDTQYF. The CDR3, as DNA: TGTGCCAGCAGCTCTTTAACAGGGGCGTCAGATACGCAGTATTTT.

This chain links TRBV19 with TRBJ1-1, with D possibly matching TRBD1 (5 bases). This CDR3 comprises 14 residues. The V and J ends lost 6 bases and 5 bases respectively, with 16 bases between them. The V gene's germline CDR1 is LNHDA and CDR2 SQIVND (reference sequence). This CDR3 is CASSTGLPSTEAFF. In DNA, the CDR3 is TGTGCCAGTAGCACGGGACTCCCAAGTACTGAAGCTTTCTTT. The full variable domain, its missing parts supplied by reference TRBV19 and TRBJ1-1, is DGGITQSPKYLFRKEGQNVTLSCEQNLNHDAMYWYRQDPGQGLRLIYYSQIVNDFQKGDIAEGYSVSREKKESFPLTVTSAQKNPTAFYLCASSTGLPSTEAFFGQGTRLTVV.